Sequencing of this TCR beta chain was carried out in a study of T-cell memory formation after mild COVID-19. Whole-study context: TCR clusters were largely donor specific.

Study results and caveats: Clones shrinking from day 15 to 85 showed even CD4/CD8 mixes; later expanders tilted CD4+.

The CDR3 has 15 amino acids. The germline gives CDR1 SGHDT, CDR2 YYEEEE. Deletions cut 4 bases from V and 1 base from J, with 12 bases between. Note on this clonotype: What it binds is not known.

After 5'RACE with constant-segment primers, TCR alpha and TCR beta cDNA libraries carrying sample barcodes and UMIs were obtained. TCRdb reprocessed the 5' RACE reads via MiXCR and lists one record per CDR3 protein. The sample has more than 250,000 distinct CDR3 sequences; approximately 16% are singletons. This TCR came from a man younger than 35 who had mild COVID-19 (a few samples of this study predate the infection). Cell type and time point are not known. This chain connects TRBV5-6 to TRBJ2-1; D ambiguous. The sequencing input was PBMCs or a T cell subset sorted from them (not recorded which). CDR3 protein: CASSPRAGSYNEQFF. In DNA form, the CDR3 reads TGTGCCAGCAGCCCCCGGGCAGGTTCCTACAATGAGCAGTTCTTC.